This T cell receptor (beta chain) originates from a study of control samples from healthy donors and cancer patients. The germline V gene encodes CDR1 SNHLY and CDR2 FYNNEI. This CDR3 has 16 residues. The ends lost 9 bases at V and 5 bases at J; junction bases unmatched: 13. Method: immunoSEQ multiplex PCR; TCRdb's copy keeps in-frame clones and lacks some. The data contain 150,000 or so clones, 80% to 95% of them singletons. The sequenced sample was blood. The TCR was taken from a woman in her twenties or thirties in good health. The chain carries TRBV2 and TRBJ2-1, with 10 bases identical to TRBD1. The CDR3 loop reads CARETTGTGEHNEQFF. The CDR3 DNA reads TGTGCCAGAGAAACCACCGGGACAGGGGAGCACAATGAGCAGTTCTTC. Supplemented by reference TRBV2 and TRBJ2-1, the full variable domain reads EPEVTQTPSHQVTQMGQEVILRCVPISNHLYFYWYRQILGQKVEFLVSFYNNEISEKSEIFDDQFSVERPDGSNFTLKIRSTKLEDSAMYFCARETTGTGEHNEQFFGPGTRLTVL.